The next 22 T cell receptor beta chains were all read from a single sample in a study of cytomegalovirus exposure and HLA in healthy donors. Use of 60 Vbeta and 13 Jbeta primers characterized the PCR. Sequencing was performed with immunoSEQ multiplex PCR; in TCRdb, only in-frame clones are kept and a portion is missing. The profile shows about 110,000 clones, roughly 70% of them singletons. Sequenced sample: PBMCs. Source of these receptors: a woman in her thirties or forties in good health and CMV-seropositive.

This clone turned up a few times. The chain couples TRBV7-2 to TRBJ1-3; perhaps TRBD1 as D (6 bases). The length of the CDR3 is 15 residues. Germline loops: CDR1 SGHTA, CDR2 FQGNSA. Deletions cut 2 bases from V and 4 bases from J, with 12 bases between. CDR3 coding DNA: TGTGCCAGCAGCTTACGGGGGGCGACGGGAAACACCATATATTTT. The encoded protein is CASSLRGATGNTIYF.

This clone was seen a few times. CDR3 nucleotide sequence: TGTGCCAGCAGTTCCATCGCCGGGACAGGGGGCAATGAGCAGTTCTTC. Translating gives CASSSIAGTGGNEQFF. This chain connects TRBV6-5 to TRBJ2-1; 11 bases match TRBD1. This CDR3 is built from 16 residues. The ends lost 4 bases at V and 6 bases at J; junction bases unmatched: 8. Germline-derived CDR1 and CDR2 are MNHEY and SVGAGI.

The chain joins TRBV11-2 to TRBJ2-7, with D tentatively TRBD2 (5 bases). This CDR3 spans 16 amino acids. Trimming pared 5 bases from V and 1 base from J, leaving 18 bases between. The germline V gene encodes CDR1 SGHAT and CDR2 FQNNGV. CDR3 loop: CASSPRGGGLSYEQYF. The CDR3 DNA follows: TGTGCCAGCAGCCCACGCGGTGGAGGTTTGTCCTACGAGCAGTACTTC.

This rearrangement joins TRBV5-1 to TRBJ1-1, with unresolved D. This CDR3 spans 15 amino acids. Germline CDR1 reads SGHRS; CDR2 reads YFSETQ. V was clipped by 3 bases and J by 1 base, with 13 bases between them. The CDR3 nucleotides read TGCGCCAGCAGCTGGGCCTGGGCCGAGAACACTGAAGCTTTCTTT. It codes for CASSWAWAENTEAFF.

The chain uses TRBV6-1 and TRBJ2-3, with D possibly being TRBD1 (5 bases). V was cut by 2 bases and J by 3 bases, with 9 bases left in between. Germline V gene sequence: CDR1 MNHNS, CDR2 SASEGT. The CDR3 contains 14 residues. The CDR3 spells CASSEWQGTDTQYF. As DNA, the CDR3 is TGTGCCAGCAGTGAATGGCAGGGAACAGATACGCAGTATTTT.

The CDR3 protein is CASSVGGLGYTF. The CDR3, as DNA: TGTGCCAGCAGCGTAGGGGGGCTTGGCTACACCTTC. V usage is TRBV9 and J usage is TRBJ1-2; the D gene is possibly TRBD1 (6 bases). V gave up 0 bases and J gave up 7 bases, with 7 bases separating them. Germline V gene lookup returns CDR1 SGDLS and CDR2 YYNGEE. This CDR3 region has 12 residues.

The chain is built from TRBV9 and TRBJ2-3, with 16 bases lining up with TRBD2. The CDR3 runs 20 residues. Germline CDR1 SGDLS, CDR2 YYNGEE. The V gene end was trimmed by 0 bases and the J gene end by 0 bases; junction bases not matched to a gene: 7. CDR3 nucleotide sequence: TGTGCCAGCAGCGTAGGGCTACCGGGACTAGCGGGAGGGAGCACAGATACGCAGTATTTT. This encodes CASSVGLPGLAGGSTDTQYF.

The V call is TRBV18, the J call TRBJ1-2; a weak D match, TRBD1 (5 bases). V lost 3 bases and J 0 bases, leaving 14 bases between the germline ends. This CDR3 has 16 residues. The germline V gene encodes CDR1 KGHSH and CDR2 LQKENI. For the CDR3, the DNA is TGTGCCAGCTCACCCGGGACGGGAGCGTCTAACTATGGCTACACCTTC. Amino acid sequence: CASSPGTGASNYGYTF. Full variable domain (remainder filled in from reference TRBV18 and TRBJ1-2): NAGVMQNPRHLVRRRGQEARLRCSPMKGHSHVYWYRQLPEEGLKFMVYLQKENIIDESGMPKERFSAEFPKEGPSILRIQQVVRGDSAAYFCASSPGTGASNYGYTFGSGTRLTVV.

This clone was observed a single time. J is TRBJ2-7 and V is TRBV10-2; TRBD1 agrees at 9 bases. CDR3 length equals 13 residues. The V gene end was trimmed by 9 bases and the J gene end by 2 bases; junction bases not matched to a gene: 5. Germline CDR1 and CDR2: WSHSY and SAAADI. The CDR3 DNA reads as TGCGCCAGTCTAGGACAGGGGCCCTACGAGCAGTACTTC. This sequence encodes CASLGQGPYEQYF.

This chain uses TRBV2 with TRBJ2-1; 8 bases are shared with TRBD1. The CDR3 length is 15 residues. J lost 8 bases, V lost 3 bases, and 9 bases had no gene match. Germline V lookup: CDR1 SNHLY, CDR2 FYNNEI. In DNA, the CDR3 is TGTGCCAGCAGTGAGGACAGGGAATTAGTGGATGAGCAGTTCTTC. Encoded protein: CASSEDRELVDEQFF.

This clone is a singleton in its sample. J is TRBJ2-5 and V is TRBV19; possibly TRBD2 for D (5 bases). This CDR3 has 15 residues. The V end lost 6 bases, the J end lost 7 bases, and 21 bases lay between the germline ends. CDR1 is LNHDA, CDR2 SQIVND, per germline (reference sequence). The CDR3 nucleotides read TGTGCCAGTAGGGGCTCGGGAACGGATCTCGGGACCCAGTACTTC. It specifies CASRGSGTDLGTQYF.

This chain links TRBV2 with TRBJ2-1; a possible D gene is TRBD2 (7 bases). The ends were cut back, 8 bases at V and 8 bases at J, with 22 bases in the middle. From germline, CDR1 is SNHLY and CDR2 FYNNEI. The length of the CDR3 is 15 residues. This CDR3 is CASEVGGSGVHEQFF. Written as DNA, the CDR3 is TGTGCCAGCGAAGTCGGGGGGTCAGGGGTCCATGAGCAGTTCTTC.

As to this clone: Other DNA sequences in the same sample also yield this CDR3. The chain carries TRBV7-9 and TRBJ2-2; D gene unclear. The V end lost 1 base, the J end lost 1 base, and 4 bases lay between the germline ends. CDR3 length: 14 residues. Germline CDR1 reads SEHNR; CDR2 reads FQNEAQ (reference sequence). The CDR3, as DNA: TGTGCCAGCAGCTTAGGACAGAACACCGGGGAGCTGTTTTTT. Translation gives CASSLGQNTGELFF.

The chain employs TRBV19 and TRBJ2-7, with 13 positions matching TRBD2. CDR3 size: 17 residues. V lost 1 base and J lost 0; bases outside the gene matches: 3. Germline assignment: CDR1 LNHDA and CDR2 SQIVND (reference sequence). The CDR3: CASSIAGTSGDSYEQYF. CDR3 DNA sequence: TGTGCCAGTAGTATAGCAGGGACTAGCGGGGACTCCTACGAGCAGTACTTC.

This chain connects TRBV14 to TRBJ1-6; D remains unclear. The CDR3 sequence is 16 residues long. The germline gives CDR1 SGHDN, CDR2 FVKESK. Trimming left V 1 base short and J 7 bases short, with 14 bases between. The CDR3 reads CASSQVVRASNSPLHF. The CDR3 DNA is TGTGCCAGCAGCCAAGTCGTACGTGCGAGCAATTCACCCCTCCACTTT.

V usage is TRBV6-5 and J usage is TRBJ1-2; tentative D call: TRBD1 (6 bases). The CDR3 has 15 amino acids. Trimming took 4 bases from V and 6 from J, leaving 18 bases between them. Germline V gene data show CDR1 as MNHEY and CDR2 as SVGAGI. The CDR3: CASSSLLDRIDGYTF. For the CDR3, the DNA is TGTGCCAGCAGTTCCTTACTTGACAGGATCGATGGCTACACCTTC.

This clone was observed a few times. This chain connects TRBV6-5 to TRBJ1-4, with D possibly matching TRBD1 (5 bases). Germline CDR1 reads MNHEY; CDR2 reads SVGAGI. The CDR3 length is 14 residues. Deletions cut 6 bases from V and 4 bases from J, with 12 bases between. The CDR3 loop is CASSLAGFNEKLFF. As DNA, the CDR3 is TGTGCCAGCAGCCTGGCAGGGTTTAATGAAAAACTGTTTTTT.

The V gene is TRBV5-4, the J gene TRBJ2-6; tentatively, D is TRBD1 (6 bases). Trimming cost V 6 bases and J 0 bases, with 16 bases left between them. The CDR3 runs 17 residues. Germline V gene lookup returns CDR1 SGHNT and CDR2 YYREEE (reference sequence). The CDR3 protein is CASNLGAPYSGANVLTF. CDR3 in DNA: TGTGCCAGCAATCTGGGGGCCCCCTACTCTGGGGCCAACGTCCTGACTTTC. Full variable domain (remainder filled in from reference TRBV5-4 and TRBJ2-6): ETGVTQSPTHLIKTRGQQVTLRCSSQSGHNTVSWYQQALGQGPQFIFQYYREEENGRGNFPPRFSGLQFPNYSSELNVNALELDDSALYLCASNLGAPYSGANVLTFGAGSRLTVL.

The V gene is TRBV4-3, the J gene TRBJ1-1; possible D gene TRBD1, 6 bases. Trimming took off 3 bases at V and 7 bases at J, with 15 bases between the two ends. The CDR3 is 14 residues long. Germline CDR1 is LGHNA and CDR2 is YSLEER. In DNA form, the CDR3 reads TGCGCCAGCAGCCACCGAGGGGGGGGTAGTGAAGCTTTCTTT. As protein: CASSHRGGGSEAFF.

The rearrangement links TRBV7-9 to TRBJ2-1; 7 positions match TRBD2. The J segment lost 5 bases and the V segment lost 3 bases, leaving 4 bases of the junction unmatched. The germline V gene has CDR1 SEHNR and CDR2 FQNEAQ (reference sequence). The CDR3 totals 14 residues. CDR3 coding DNA: TGTGCCAGCAGCTTGAGCGGGAACCACAATGAGCAGTTCTTC. This codes for CASSLSGNHNEQFF.

The chain links TRBV5-3 to TRBJ1-3; no clear D gene. TRBV5-3 is placed among ORFs of uncertain function. The CDR3 runs to 14 residues. The V end lost 2 bases, the J end lost 2 bases, and 8 bases lay between the germline ends. CDR3 DNA: TGTGCCAGAAGCTTTCGACAACCTGGAAACACCATATATTTT. Its protein is CARSFRQPGNTIYF.

The gene calls are TRBV11-1 and TRBJ1-1; tentative D call: TRBD1 (5 bases). The V and J ends lost 4 bases and 8 bases respectively, with 14 bases between them. The V gene's germline CDR1 is SGHAT and CDR2 FQDESV (reference sequence). This CDR3 is 13 amino acids long. The CDR3 DNA follows: TGTGCCAGCAGCTATGACAGCGAACGCGAAGCTTTCTTT. It encodes CASSYDSEREAFF.